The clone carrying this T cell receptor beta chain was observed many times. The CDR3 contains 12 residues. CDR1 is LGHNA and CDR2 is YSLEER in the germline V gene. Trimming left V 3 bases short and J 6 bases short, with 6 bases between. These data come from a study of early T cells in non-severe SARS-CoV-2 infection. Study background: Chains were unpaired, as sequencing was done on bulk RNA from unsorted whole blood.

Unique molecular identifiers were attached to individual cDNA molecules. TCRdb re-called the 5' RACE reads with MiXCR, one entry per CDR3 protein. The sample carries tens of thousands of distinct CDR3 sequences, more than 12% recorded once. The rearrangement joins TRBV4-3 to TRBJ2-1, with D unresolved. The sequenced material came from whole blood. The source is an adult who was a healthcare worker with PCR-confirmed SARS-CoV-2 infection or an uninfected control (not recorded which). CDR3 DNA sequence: TGCGCCAGCAGCCAGTTCCGCAATGAGCAGTTCTTC. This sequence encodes CASSQFRNEQFF.